This is a list of T cell receptor beta chains from one sample in a study of cytomegalovirus exposure and HLA in healthy donors. Repertoires were generated with immunoSEQ multiplex PCR, while TCRdb's copy carries only in-frame clones and drops some. Of about 110,000 clones listed, approximately 15% were seen once; the top ten hold over 1.5%. Sequences were obtained from PBMCs. All receptors come from a woman aged 18-29 years in good health and CMV-seronegative. The CDR3 runs from the conserved cysteine through the conserved F or W. D genes are given only for firm matches. The size entry is marked missing in some rows and otherwise reads once, few, many or a size class.

>TRBV28|few|TRBJ2-1|TRBD2
TGTGCCAGCAGCGGGGCTAGCGGGAGGAATTATGAGCAGTTCTTC
CASSGASGRNYEQFF
>TRBV6-5|few|TRBJ2-7|TRBD2
TGTGCCAGCAGTTTCCGGACTAGCGGGGATCACTACGAGCAGTACTTC
CASSFRTSGDHYEQYF
>TRBV11-2|.|TRBJ1-4|TRBD1
TGTGCCAGCAGTCAAGGACAGGGAAGAAAACTGTTTTTT
CASSQGQGRKLFF
>TRBV7-2|.|TRBJ2-7|.
TGTGCCAGCAGCTTAGACCGGGGTTTAACCTACGAGCAGTACTTC
CASSLDRGLTYEQYF
>TRBV5-1|few|TRBJ1-1|TRBD1
TGCGCCAGCAGCTTTCAGGGGGATGAAGCTTTCTTT
CASSFQGDEAFF
>TRBV29-1|few|TRBJ1-2|.
TGCAGCGTTGGCCCTCTAGCCGGAAGCTATGGCTACACCTTC
CSVGPLAGSYGYTF
>TRBV5-1|few|TRBJ2-2|TRBD1
TGCGCCAGCAGCTTGGGTCTTGGGACAGCCACCGGGGAGCTGTTTTTT
CASSLGLGTATGELFF
>TRBV30|few|TRBJ2-7|.
TGTGCCTGGGGTTTGACGGGGGCCTACGAGCAGTACTTC
CAWGLTGAYEQYF
>TRBV6-8|.|TRBJ1-5|.
TGTGCCAGCAGTTACCGCAGGGTAGGCCAGCCCCAGCATTTT
CASSYRRVGQPQHF
>TRBV14|few|TRBJ2-7|.
TGTGCCAGCAGCCAAGGGGCAGGCCTTGGGCACGGCTACGAGCAGTACTTC
CASSQGAGLGHGYEQYF
>TRBV6-6|.|TRBJ2-5|.
TGTGCCAGCAGTCGGGAGTCCGGCGAGCGGACCCAGTACTTC
CASSRESGERTQYF
>TRBV4-2|.|TRBJ2-2|TRBD2
TGTGCCAGCAGCCAACCTCTAGCGGGAGACGGCACCGGGGAGCTGTTTTTT
CASSQPLAGDGTGELFF
>TRBV6-5|.|TRBJ1-3|.
TGTGCCAGCAGTTACGCAGAAGACTCTGGAAACACCATATATTTT
CASSYAEDSGNTIYF
>TRBV7-3|few|TRBJ1-5|.
TGTGCCAGCAGCTCGAACGCGGGTCAGCCCCAGCATTTT
CASSSNAGQPQHF
>TRBV5-1|few|TRBJ2-1|TRBD2
TGCGCCAGCAGCTATACTAGCGGGAAACCTTACAATGAGCAGTTCTTC
CASSYTSGKPYNEQFF
>TRBV7-8|few|TRBJ2-7|TRBD1
TGTGCCAGCAGCTTACCCGGGACAGGGCATGAGCAGTACTTC
CASSLPGTGHEQYF
>TRBV4-3|.|TRBJ1-1|.
TGCGCCAGCAGCCAAGGACACGCCCTGAACACTGAAGCTTTCTTT
CASSQGHALNTEAFF
>TRBV29-1|few|TRBJ2-5|TRBD2
TGCAGCGTCCCCGGGCGGGGGGTGGAGACCCAGTACTTC
CSVPGRGVETQYF